The clone carrying this TCR beta chain was seen once. The CDR3 has 17 residues. The germline CDR1 and CDR2 sequences are LNHDA and SQIVND (reference sequence). The trim removed 0 bases at V and 4 bases at J, leaving 10 bases unmatched. As originally analysed: The assay estimated nucleated cells by amplifying reference gene primers. Profiling relied on immunoSEQ multiplex PCR, and the TCRdb table lists in-frame clones only, not all of them. V, J and clone size are those of that table, while D and trimming were read from the DNA. The sample yields tens of thousands of clones, just over 85% seen once. This entry comes from a study of blood T cell repertoires in COVID-19. Study as a whole: The study drew acute and convalescent COVID-19 samples from the United States, Italy and Spain. From T cells, B-cell-depleted T cells, or PBMCs came the material, which was cDNA or gDNA.

The sample taken for sequencing was peripheral blood. This clonotype was obtained from a man aged 45-65 years with acute or convalescent COVID-19. The V gene is TRBV19, the J gene TRBJ1-2, with 8 bases aligning to TRBD1. CDR3 in DNA: TGTGCCAGTAGTATAGATTTGTGGTCGGGACAGGCCTATGGCTACACCTTC. Residues: CASSIDLWSGQAYGYTF.